This T cell receptor (beta chain) was captured in a study of cytomegalovirus exposure and HLA in healthy donors. About the research overall: There were around 100 million unique TCR beta sequences, drawn from about 179 million T cells, in an earlier analysis.

CDR3 length equals 11 residues. V lost 5 bases to trimming and J lost 6 bases, with 6 bases between them. CDR1 is SEHNR, CDR2 FQNEAQ, per germline (reference sequence). The PCR contained 60 Vbeta and 13 Jbeta primers. Generated by immunoSEQ multiplex PCR, the TCRdb table keeps only in-frame clones and is missing some. The sample has 150,000 to 200,000 clones; 83% are singletons. This chain joins TRBV7-9 and TRBJ2-3; no clear D gene. Sequencing input: PBMCs. The sequence was obtained from a man aged 45 to 65 in good health and CMV-seropositive. The CDR3 DNA sequence: TGTGCCAGCAGCCGAGTCGATACGCAGTATTTT. This translates into CASSRVDTQYF. The full variable domain, in which reference TRBV7-9 and TRBJ2-3 provide the parts outside the CDR3, is DTGVSQNPRHKITKRGQNVTFRCDPISEHNRLYWYRQTLGQGPEFLTYFQNEAQLEKSRLLSDRFSAERPKGSFSTLEIQRTEQGDSAMYLCASSRVDTQYFGPGTRLTVL.